This T cell receptor beta chain was retrieved from a study of cytomegalovirus exposure and HLA in healthy donors. The CDR3 sequence is 16 residues long. In the PCR, 60 Vbeta and 13 Jbeta primers were used. Under the authors' procedure: In a later analysis, the count reached 76 million or so unique TCR beta chains, with about 11 million shared. Repertoires were generated with immunoSEQ multiplex PCR, while TCRdb's copy carries only in-frame clones and drops some. V and J calls and clone size follow that table, whereas D and trimming were derived from the DNA. The sample has approximately 200,000 clones, almost 85% seen once. For this clone: Its target is not known.

Study-wide results and limits: Most CMV-associated TCR beta chains were later found to appear HLA-restricted.

At collection, donors were nominally healthy, but unrecorded immune exposures were probable. This clonotype originated in a woman in her forties or fifties in good health and CMV-seronegative. The sample taken for sequencing was PBMCs. The gene calls are TRBV7-5 and TRBJ1-2; the D call TRBD1 from the table was never checked on the DNA. TRBV7-5 is listed as a pseudogene. The chain's CDR3 is CVRSPSDREIDHGYTF. For the CDR3, the DNA is TGTGTCAGAAGCCCCTCGGACAGGGAAATTGATCATGGCTACACCTTC.